The 12 T cell receptor beta chains in this list originate from one sample, sequenced in a study of STAT5B mutations in CD4+ large granular lymphocyte leukemia. The data were produced by immunoSEQ multiplex PCR, yet TCRdb's version contains in-frame clones alone and is incomplete. The sample gives tens of thousands of clones, 60% to 85% of which show up once; 1.1% is in the top ten. Sequencing was performed on CD4+ T cells from blood buffy coats. These receptors all stem from a human donor in good health.

The chain has TRBV5-1 and TRBJ2-2; D not resolved. CDR1 is SGHRS, CDR2 YFSETQ, per germline. Trimming left V 4 bases short and J 0 bases short, with 7 bases between. This CDR3 region has 14 residues. The CDR3: CASSPRSNTGELFF. CDR3 DNA: TGCGCCAGCAGCCCGAGGTCGAACACCGGGGAGCTGTTTTTT.

V gene TRBV18 combines with J gene TRBJ1-5; the D is unclear. The length of the CDR3 is 15 residues. CDR1 and CDR2 (germline): KGHSH, LQKENI. Trimming took off 2 bases at V and 1 base at J, with 9 bases between the two ends. The CDR3 sequence is CASSPSGKSNQPQHF. Here the CDR3 DNA reads TGTGCCAGCTCACCATCGGGGAAGAGCAATCAGCCCCAGCATTTT. Together with reference TRBV18 and TRBJ1-5, the CDR3 gives the full variable domain: NAGVMQNPRHLVRRRGQEARLRCSPMKGHSHVYWYRQLPEEGLKFMVYLQKENIIDESGMPKERFSAEFPKEGPSILRIQQVVRGDSAAYFCASSPSGKSNQPQHFGDGTRLSIL.

The rearrangement uses TRBV15 and TRBJ2-1; D unresolved. Trimming removed 0 bases at V and 5 bases at J, with 17 bases between. Germline V gene sequence: CDR1 LNHNV, CDR2 YYDKDF (reference sequence). The CDR3 is 17 amino acids. CDR3 loop: CATSRDSSGWVNNEQFF. Here the CDR3 DNA reads TGTGCCACCAGCAGAGACTCCTCTGGGTGGGTCAACAATGAGCAGTTCTTC.

This clone was recorded once. The genes are TRBV18 and TRBJ2-6; D not resolved. The CDR3 sequence is 17 residues long. Trimming removed 6 bases from V and 2 bases from J, with 17 bases in between. The V gene's germline CDR1 is KGHSH and CDR2 LQKENI. The CDR3 DNA reads as TGTGCCAGCTCGCCAACACCGTTTGGCCCTGGGGCCAACGTCCTGACTTTC. Its translation is CASSPTPFGPGANVLTF.

The chain is built from TRBV10-1 and TRBJ1-4; D is perhaps TRBD1 (5 bases). In germline, CDR1 is WNHNN, CDR2 SYGVQD (reference sequence). This CDR3 is built from 13 residues. Trimming took off 8 bases at V and 10 bases at J, with 17 bases between the two ends. The DNA of the CDR3 is TGCGCCAGCGCGGATCCGCCGCAGGGAAAACTGTTTTTT. Its protein product is CASADPPQGKLFF.

In its sample, this clone was seen once. This chain uses TRBV5-6 with TRBJ2-7, with D possibly matching TRBD1 (5 bases). Germline V gene data show CDR1 as SGHDT and CDR2 as YYEEEE. This CDR3 region has 14 residues. V was clipped by 0 bases and J by 0 bases, with 7 bases between them. The CDR3 sequence: CASSLGDSSYEQYF. The DNA of the CDR3 is TGTGCCAGCAGCTTGGGAGACAGCTCCTACGAGCAGTACTTC.

This chain joins TRBV5-5 and TRBJ1-1, with D uncertain. Germline CDR1 and CDR2: SGHKS and YYEKEE (reference sequence). CDR3 length equals 14 residues. Trimming removed 3 bases from V and 0 bases from J, with 9 bases in between. Written as DNA, the CDR3 is TGTGCCAGCAGCTCCGGGAATATGAACACTGAAGCTTTCTTT. Protein: CASSSGNMNTEAFF.

The chain uses TRBV7-3 and TRBJ2-6; TRBD1 matches at 7 bases. Germline V gene data show CDR1 as SGHTA and CDR2 as FQGTGA. The CDR3 sequence is 17 residues long. Trimming cost V 0 bases and J 1 base; bases outside gene matches: 3. CDR3 amino acids: CASSLTGGFSGANVLTF. CDR3 DNA: TGTGCCAGCAGCTTAACAGGGGGCTTTTCTGGGGCCAACGTCCTGACTTTC.

The rearrangement joins TRBV30 to TRBJ1-2; no reliable D call. The CDR3 is 14 amino acids. Per the germline V gene, CDR1 is GTSNPN and CDR2 is SVGIG (reference sequence). Trimming cost V 1 base and J 8 bases, with 17 bases left between them. The DNA for the CDR3 is TGTGCCTGGAGTGACAACCCGTTTAAGGAGGGCTACACCTTC. Its protein is CAWSDNPFKEGYTF. The full variable domain, in which reference TRBV30 and TRBJ1-2 provide the parts outside the CDR3, is SQTIHQWPATLVQPVGSPLSLECTVEGTSNPNLYWYRQAAGRGLQLLFYSVGIGQISSEVPQNLSASRPQDRQFILSSKKLLLSDSGFYLCAWSDNPFKEGYTFGSGTRLTVV.

CDR3 DNA: TGTGCCAGCAGTCCGCCGGGACTGTTAGGGGAGACCCAGTACTTC. It specifies CASSPPGLLGETQYF. The chain uses TRBV28 and TRBJ2-5, with D possibly matching TRBD2 (6 bases). The CDR3 has 15 residues. Germline CDR1 is MDHEN and CDR2 is SYDVKM. Trimming removed 5 bases at V and 5 bases at J, with 18 bases between.

This clone has a handful of counts. V gene TRBV6-1 combines with J gene TRBJ2-7; D gene ambiguous. The CDR3 contains 14 residues. Trimming shortened V by 0 bases and J by 2 bases, and 8 bases separated the two germline ends. Germline V CDR1 and CDR2: MNHNS, SASEGT. The CDR3 region is CASSEALPTYEQYV. In nucleotides, the CDR3 is TGTGCCAGCAGTGAAGCGCTTCCTACCTACGAGCAGTACGTC.

The rearrangement uses TRBV19 and TRBJ2-1; 9 positions agree with TRBD2. This CDR3 spans 14 amino acids. The V gene end was trimmed by 8 bases and the J gene end by 8 bases; junction bases not matched to a gene: 10. CDR1 and CDR2 from the germline V gene are LNHDA and SQIVND (reference sequence). CDR3 in amino acids: CASSVGGRGDEQFF. The CDR3 DNA is TGTGCCAGTTCCGTTGGCGGGAGGGGGGATGAGCAGTTCTTC.